These 10 T cell receptor beta chains came from one sample sequenced in a study of shared clonotypes between healthy human individuals. The table came from immunoSEQ multiplex PCR; TCRdb's copy has only in-frame clones and leaves some out. The table has about 2.3 million clones, 85% to 95% seen once; the top ten hold approximately 0.4%. Sequencing was performed on naive CD4+ T cells from PBMCs. This sample's subset: CD45RA+ positively selected. The receptors were sampled from a man between 18 and 35 years old in good health. Some clones in this sample may be carry-over from other donors' samples.

As to this clone: Other nucleotide sequences in the sample specify the same CDR3. The chain employs TRBV28 and TRBJ2-7; D remains unclear. The CDR3 covers 14 residues. V dropped 7 bases and J dropped 0 bases, with 13 bases sitting between them. The germline V gene encodes CDR1 MDHEN and CDR2 SYDVKM. The CDR3 reads CASTSPSSSYEQYF. The CDR3 DNA sequence: TGTGCCAGCACATCCCCGTCGAGCTCCTACGAGCAGTACTTC.

The V gene is TRBV15, the J gene TRBJ2-5; 7 bases fit TRBD2. There are 15 residues in the CDR3. Germline CDR1 reads LNHNV; CDR2 reads YYDKDF (reference sequence). V trimming: 0 bases; J trimming: 5 bases; junction bases outside the gene matches: 6. CDR3 region: CATSRDRAGVETQYF. The CDR3 nucleotides read TGTGCCACCAGCAGAGATAGGGCGGGAGTTGAGACCCAGTACTTC.

Only one count was recorded for this clone. V gene TRBV5-1 combines with J gene TRBJ2-2; maybe TRBD1 (6 bases). This CDR3 region has 15 residues. Per the germline V gene, CDR1 is SGHRS and CDR2 is YFSETQ. The ends were cut back, 2 bases at V and 3 bases at J, with 11 bases in the middle. The CDR3: CASSLQGLDTGELFF. CDR3 DNA sequence: TGCGCCAGCAGCTTACAGGGATTGGACACCGGGGAGCTGTTTTTT.

This clone was recorded only once. The rearrangement joins TRBV7-2 to TRBJ2-7; TRBD2 aligns across 7 bases. V was clipped by 2 bases and J by 3 bases; unmatched bases: 13. The CDR3 length is 17 residues. CDR1 SGHTA and CDR2 FQGNSA come from the germline V gene. As DNA, the CDR3 is TGTGCCAGCAGCTTATCAGAAGGGCTAGCGGCACTCTACGAGCAGTACTTC. It codes for CASSLSEGLAALYEQYF. Full variable domain (outside the CDR3, taken from reference TRBV7-2 and TRBJ2-7): GAGVSQSPSNKVTEKGKDVELRCDPISGHTALYWYRQSLGQGLEFLIYFQGNSAPDKSGLPSDRFSAERTGGSVSTLTIQRTQQEDSAVYLCASSLSEGLAALYEQYFGPGTRLTVT.

The chain is built from TRBV28 and TRBJ1-4; D is perhaps TRBD1 (5 bases). Trimming took off 8 bases at V and 10 bases at J, with 23 bases between the two ends. CDR1 is MDHEN, CDR2 SYDVKM, per germline. This CDR3 spans 15 amino acids. CDR3 bases: TGTGCCAGCGGGGCCCGGGACGAGGGGTTTGGAAAACTGTTTTTT. Its translation: CASGARDEGFGKLFF.

A word on this clone: Additional DNA sequences in this sample encode the identical CDR3. The chain couples TRBV5-1 to TRBJ2-7; 8 bases align to TRBD2. Germline values: CDR1 SGHRS, CDR2 YFSETQ. CDR3 length: 13 amino acids. V shed 4 bases and J 2 bases; nucleotides not matched to a gene: 2. In nucleotides, the CDR3 is TGCGCCAGCAGCCGGGGGGGTACCTACGAGCAGTACTTC. Encoded protein: CASSRGGTYEQYF. Full variable domain (rest looked up from reference TRBV5-1 and TRBJ2-7): KAGVTQTPRYLIKTRGQQVTLSCSPISGHRSVSWYQQTPGQGLQFLFEYFSETQRNKGNFPGRFSGRQFSNSRSEMNVSTLELGDSALYLCASSRGGTYEQYFGPGTRLTVT.

The chain employs TRBV4-1 and TRBJ2-7, with D perhaps assigned TRBD1 or TRBD2 (5 bases each). The CDR3 is 14 residues long. V was cut by 8 bases and J by 2 bases, with 16 bases left in between. Germline CDR1 is MGHRA and CDR2 is YSYEKL. CDR3 in amino acids: CASSGTPNPYEQYF. CDR3 nucleotides: TGCGCCAGCTCCGGGACCCCAAACCCCTACGAGCAGTACTTC.

The chain's CDR3 is CASSGSSGRAGHEQYF. CDR3 DNA sequence: TGTGCCAGCAGCGGGTCAAGCGGGAGGGCCGGCCACGAGCAGTACTTC. The V and J genes are TRBV9 and TRBJ2-7; 10 bases agree with TRBD2. Germline CDR1 and CDR2: SGDLS and YYNGEE. With 3 bases clipped from V and 5 bases from J, the junction kept 11 bases outside the gene matches. The CDR3 loop spans 16 amino acids.

The J gene is TRBJ1-2, the V gene TRBV5-1; TRBD1 agrees at 9 bases. Trimming took 3 bases from V and 4 from J; bases not matched to a gene: 7. Germline-derived CDR1 and CDR2 are SGHRS and YFSETQ. The CDR3 sequence is 15 residues long. CDR3 coding DNA: TGCGCCAGCAGCTACAGGGGGCCTGAGACCTATGGCTACACCTTC. It translates to CASSYRGPETYGYTF.

The chain combines TRBV9 with TRBJ2-5; the D gene could be TRBD1 or TRBD2 (5 bases each). CDR3 length: 17 residues. Trimming pared 0 bases from V and 1 base from J, leaving 16 bases between. CDR1 and CDR2 from the germline V gene are SGDLS and YYNGEE. CDR3 loop: CASSVGAGTDPQETQYF. In DNA form, the CDR3 reads TGTGCCAGCAGCGTAGGGGCTGGGACGGATCCCCAAGAGACCCAGTACTTC.